Below are 19 T cell receptor beta chains sequenced from a single sample in a study of T cell repertoires and leukemia-associated antigens. The antigens these receptors bind are not known. One entry per CDR3 protein results from TCRdb running MiXCR on the 5' RACE reads. The sample includes 8,000 to 10,000 distinct CDR3 sequences, less than 55% seen only once; the top ten take roughly 50%. Sequencing used CD3+ T cells sorted from blood and cultured. The source of these receptors is a female donor in good health.

This chain connects TRBV12-3 or TRBV12-4 to TRBJ2-7, with TRBD2 as a possible D gene (5 bases). V was shortened by 1 base and J by 4 bases, with 8 bases between the two germline ends. The CDR3 has 13 amino acids. The DNA of the CDR3 is TGTGCCAGCAGTTTAGATTCGGGGTACGAGCAGTACTTC. Amino acid sequence: CASSLDSGYEQYF.

The chain employs TRBV15 and TRBJ2-1; D call uncertain. This CDR3 has 15 amino acids. Trimming pared 1 base from V and 0 bases from J, leaving 7 bases between. CDR1 LNHNV and CDR2 YYDKDF come from the germline V gene (reference sequence). The CDR3 protein is CATSRAHSSYNEQFF. As DNA, the CDR3 is TGTGCCACCAGCAGAGCTCACAGCTCCTACAATGAGCAGTTCTTC.

This clonotype is judged medium-sized (0.01 to 0.1%). This chain links TRBV4-2 with TRBJ2-7; D gene ambiguous. Looked up from germline, CDR1 is LGHNA and CDR2 is YNFKEQ. CDR3 length equals 15 residues. V lost 2 bases to trimming and J lost 0 bases, with 11 bases between them. The CDR3, as DNA: TGTGCCAGCAGCCAACACCCCCGGAGCTCCTACGAGCAGTACTTC. This codes for CASSQHPRSSYEQYF.

In its sample, this clonotype is medium-sized. The chain has TRBV20-1 and TRBJ2-5; the match to TRBD1 covers 8 bases. CDR3 length: 13 amino acids. Looked up from germline, CDR1 is DFQATT and CDR2 is SNEGSKA (reference sequence). The V gene end was trimmed by 5 bases and the J gene end by 7 bases; junction bases not matched to a gene: 9. The CDR3 bases are TGCAGTGCTTTTACCAGGGGGCTGGGGACCCAGTACTTC. Protein product: CSAFTRGLGTQYF.

This clonotype was seen ten or more times. The genes are TRBV5-8 and TRBJ1-2, with D uncertain. Trimming left V 0 bases short and J 3 bases short, with 9 bases between. Germline V gene data show CDR1 as SGHTS and CDR2 as YDEGEE. The CDR3 runs to 14 residues. Here the CDR3 reads CASSLVGNYYGYTF. The CDR3 coding sequence is TGTGCCAGCAGCTTGGTCGGCAATTACTATGGCTACACCTTC.

This sequence joins TRBV18 and TRBJ2-1; tentative D call: TRBD2 (5 bases). V dropped 6 bases and J dropped 9 bases, with 15 bases sitting between them. CDR3 length: 13 residues. Per germline, CDR1 KGHSH and CDR2 LQKENI. This chain's CDR3 is CASSLDWNTEQFF. Written as DNA, the CDR3 is TGTGCCAGCTCGCTGGACTGGAACACTGAGCAGTTCTTC.

The chain uses TRBV2 and TRBJ2-2, with TRBD1 matching 8 bases. The CDR3 length is 13 residues. V dropped 7 bases and J dropped 8; count of bases not matched to a gene: 6. Germline lookup yields CDR1 SNHLY and CDR2 FYNNEI. CDR3 region: CASTTTGAGELFF. CDR3 bases: TGTGCCAGCACCACGACAGGGGCGGGGGAGCTGTTTTTT.

This clonotype was detected a few times. The CDR3 reads CASSQGASRYEQYF. For the CDR3, the DNA is TGCGCCAGCAGCCAGGGGGCTAGCAGATACGAGCAGTACTTC. The rearrangement joins TRBV5-1 to TRBJ2-7; 8 bases are a match to TRBD1. This CDR3 has 14 residues. The V segment lost 4 bases and the J segment 4 bases; nucleotides outside the gene matches: 7. The germline V gene has CDR1 SGHRS and CDR2 YFSETQ.

By sample fraction, this clonotype is medium-sized. The chain uses TRBV29-1 and TRBJ2-3; TRBD2 matches at 14 bases. In germline, CDR1 is SQVTM, CDR2 ANQGSEA. The CDR3 consists of 16 residues. With V trimmed by 6 bases and J by 0 bases, 5 bases remained unmatched. CDR3 in DNA: TGCAGCGTCCATGGACTAGCGGGAGGTAGCACAGATACGCAGTATTTT. It encodes CSVHGLAGGSTDTQYF.

The CDR3 loop is CSADPRGRTITGGAYNEQFF. The CDR3 DNA follows: TGCAGTGCCGACCCTCGAGGCAGGACCATCACGGGGGGAGCCTACAATGAGCAGTTCTTC. The chain couples TRBV20-1 to TRBJ2-1; 7 nucleotides line up with TRBD2. CDR1 and CDR2 (germline): DFQATT, SNEGSKA (reference sequence). This CDR3 comprises 20 residues. J lost 2 bases, V lost 6 bases, and 25 bases had no gene match.

This clonotype was seen once. This may be a read error, as it is one base from a much larger clone. This chain links TRBV5-1 with TRBJ2-1, with 13 bases matching TRBD2. From germline, CDR1 is SGHRS and CDR2 YFSETQ. This CDR3 is 15 amino acids long. CDR3: CVSSQGTSGVNEQFF. The CDR3 DNA is TGCGTCAGCAGCCAAGGGACTAGCGGGGTAAATGAGCAGTTCTTC.

Note on this clonotype: The junction differs from germline at one of its ends, possibly a read error. The J gene is TRBJ1-1, the V gene TRBV5-1; D is undetermined. There are 14 residues in the CDR3. Germline V gene sequence: CDR1 SGHRS, CDR2 YFSETQ. CDR3 in amino acids: CASSAQRGNTGAFF. Here the CDR3 DNA reads TGCGCCAGCAGCGCCCAGCGCGGGAACACTGGAGCTTTCTTT.

In its sample, this clonotype was seen a few times. The CDR3 is CASSPPAETQYF. CDR3 bases: TGTGCCAGCTCACCACCTGCCGAGACCCAGTACTTC. The chain uses TRBV18 and TRBJ2-5, with D unclear. This CDR3 has 12 amino acids. Trimming pared 0 bases from V and 5 bases from J, leaving 4 bases between. Per the germline V gene, CDR1 is KGHSH and CDR2 is LQKENI.

This clonotype has at least ten counts. This rearrangement joins TRBV20-1 to TRBJ2-7; 10 bases fit TRBD2. This CDR3 is 17 amino acids long. Germline CDR1 reads DFQATT; CDR2 reads SNEGSKA (reference sequence). Trimming at V came to 2 bases and at J to 4 bases, leaving 14 bases not matched to a gene. The CDR3 DNA is TGCAGTGCTAGAATGCTATATAGCGGGAGGTCGGAGTACGAGCAGTACTTC. Residues: CSARMLYSGRSEYEQYF.

V is TRBV29-1 and J is TRBJ2-7; TRBD1 agrees at 7 bases. The germline CDR1 and CDR2 sequences are SQVTM and ANQGSEA. V was pared by 3 bases and J by 6 bases, with 20 bases of the junction left unmatched. This CDR3 is built from 17 residues. This CDR3 is CSVDLGAGTGARGEQYF. CDR3 sequence (DNA): TGCAGCGTTGATCTCGGGGCTGGTACAGGGGCAAGGGGCGAGCAGTACTTC.

V usage is TRBV5-1 and J usage is TRBJ1-2; D may be TRBD1 (6 bases). Germline V CDR1 and CDR2: SGHRS, YFSETQ. Trimming shortened V by 0 bases and J by 4 bases, and 10 bases separated the two germline ends. The CDR3 has 14 amino acids. CDR3: CASSLDDRSYGYTF. The CDR3 DNA reads as TGCGCCAGCAGCTTGGACGACAGGAGCTATGGCTACACCTTC.

The V call is TRBV5-1, the J call TRBJ2-5; 9 bases map to TRBD2. The length of the CDR3 is 16 residues. J lost 5 bases, V lost 0 bases, and 8 bases had no gene match. Germline loops: CDR1 SGHRS, CDR2 YFSETQ. As DNA, the CDR3 is TGCGCCAGCAGCTTGGGAACAGCGGGAGGTGGCGAGACCCAGTACTTC. Its protein is CASSLGTAGGGETQYF.

The chain links TRBV5-6 to TRBJ2-3; 12 nucleotides align to TRBD2. Near its end, the DNA agrees better with TRBJ2-5, so the J call may be wrong. Germline V gene data show CDR1 as SGHDT and CDR2 as YYEEEE. The CDR3 runs 15 residues. The CDR3 protein is CASSLLAGGRETQYF. The DNA of the CDR3 is TGTGCCAGCAGCTTGCTAGCGGGAGGGCGTGAGACCCAGTACTTC.

The chain recombines TRBV20-1 with TRBJ2-7; weak D call: TRBD2 (5 bases). Germline CDR1 DFQATT, CDR2 SNEGSKA (reference sequence). Trimming took off 5 bases at V and 3 bases at J, with 11 bases between the two ends. The CDR3 totals 12 residues. CDR3 sequence (DNA): TGCAGTGCTCAAACTAGTCGCTACGAGCAGTACTTC. Translation: CSAQTSRYEQYF.